These 30 T cell receptor beta chains were sequenced from one sample in a study of early stage breast cancer tumors. Clones were sequenced by immunoSEQ multiplex PCR, and TCRdb holds only the in-frame ones, with some missing. The repertoire has around 31,000 clones, 70% to 75% of them found once; the top ten carry about 4.7%. Material for sequencing was blood. These receptors originate from a person aged 40-50 years with breast cancer.

J is TRBJ1-1 and V is TRBV19; tentative D call: TRBD1 (6 bases). The CDR3 covers 13 residues. V was shortened by 6 bases and J by 1 base, with 9 bases between the two germline ends. CDR1 and CDR2 from the germline V gene are LNHDA and SQIVND (reference sequence). CDR3 nucleotide sequence: TGTGCCAGTAGCAGGGGACAGAACACTGAAGCTTTCTTT. It translates to CASSRGQNTEAFF.

The V and J genes are TRBV28 and TRBJ2-7; no definite D call. From germline, CDR1 is MDHEN and CDR2 SYDVKM. Trimming cost V 7 bases and J 0 bases, with 13 bases left between them. The CDR3 covers 14 residues. CDR3 bases: TGTGCCAGCAAAAGAAGTGGGCCCTCCTACGAGCAGTACTTC. This encodes CASKRSGPSYEQYF. Filled out from reference TRBV28 and TRBJ2-7, the complete variable domain reads DVKVTQSSRYLVKRTGEKVFLECVQDMDHENMFWYRQDPGLGLRLIYFSYDVKMKEKGDIPEGYSVSREKKERFSLILESASTNQTSMYLCASKRSGPSYEQYFGPGTRLTVT.

V usage is TRBV5-6 and J usage is TRBJ2-7; D ambiguous. The CDR3 spans 14 residues. Germline CDR1 SGHDT, CDR2 YYEEEE. V was clipped by 2 bases and J by 2 bases, with 11 bases between them. The CDR3 sequence is CASSLGIGPYEQYF. DNA of the CDR3: TGTGCCAGCAGCTTAGGGATTGGGCCCTACGAGCAGTACTTC.

The chain couples TRBV7-2 to TRBJ2-7, with 10 bases lining up with TRBD2. The V and J ends lost 5 bases and 10 bases, in that order; junction bases with no gene match: 14. CDR1 is SGHTA and CDR2 is FQGNSA in the germline V gene. The CDR3 is 15 amino acids. CDR3 coding DNA: TGTGCCAGCAGCCGAAATGGGCGGCTAGCGGGAGTACAGTACTTC. Its protein product is CASSRNGRLAGVQYF. Based on the CDR3 plus reference TRBV7-2 and TRBJ2-7, the full variable domain is GAGVSQSPSNKVTEKGKDVELRCDPISGHTALYWYRQSLGQGLEFLIYFQGNSAPDKSGLPSDRFSAERTGGSVSTLTIQRTQQEDSAVYLCASSRNGRLAGVQYFGPGTRLTVT.

V and J are TRBV6-5 and TRBJ1-1, with D possibly matching TRBD1 (5 bases). This CDR3 spans 13 amino acids. CDR1 is MNHEY and CDR2 is SVGAGI in the germline V gene. V was pared by 7 bases and J by 3 bases, with 12 bases between. CDR3 region: CASNQGVHTEAFF. The CDR3 nucleotides are TGTGCCAGCAACCAAGGGGTCCACACTGAAGCTTTCTTT.

The chain combines TRBV13 with TRBJ2-2; the D is unclear. V was pared by 0 bases and J by 2 bases, with 7 bases between. This CDR3 comprises 15 residues. Germline assignment: CDR1 PRHDT and CDR2 FYEKMQ (reference sequence). For the CDR3, the DNA is TGTGCCAGCAGCTTAGGACTAACCAACACCGGGGAGCTGTTTTTT. Translated: CASSLGLTNTGELFF.

This clone appeared a single time. At one boundary the junction diverges from the germline segment, which might be a read error. The V gene is TRBV18, the J gene TRBJ2-3; perhaps TRBD2 as D (6 bases). Germline CDR1 reads KGHSH; CDR2 reads LQKENI. The CDR3 extends over 15 amino acids. This chain's CDR3 is CANSPRGPPTDTQYF. CDR3 DNA sequence: TGTGCCAACTCACCGCGGGGTCCCCCCACAGATACGCAGTATTTT.

This clone has more than one count but fewer than ten. This CDR3 is also generated by other DNA sequences in the sample. The gene calls are TRBV7-2 and TRBJ1-1; TRBD1 is a possible D gene (5 bases). Trimming shortened V by 2 bases and J by 3 bases, and 7 bases separated the two germline ends. CDR1 is SGHTA and CDR2 is FQGNSA in the germline V gene. CDR3 length: 13 amino acids. This CDR3 reads CASSLQGDTEAFF. The CDR3 nucleotides are TGTGCCAGCAGCTTACAAGGGGACACTGAAGCTTTCTTT.

This clone has only a few counts. The rearrangement uses TRBV7-9 and TRBJ1-1; D gene ambiguous. The V gene lost 0 bases and the J gene lost 0 bases, with 5 bases spanning the gap. Looked up from germline, CDR1 is SEHNR and CDR2 is FQNEAQ (reference sequence). The CDR3 sequence is 14 residues long. CDR3 DNA sequence: TGTGCCAGCAGCTTAGCACAAGTGAACACTGAAGCTTTCTTT. This sequence encodes CASSLAQVNTEAFF.

This sequence joins TRBV9 and TRBJ2-2, with 10 bases aligning to TRBD2. In germline, CDR1 is SGDLS, CDR2 YYNGEE. J lost 0 bases, V lost 4 bases, and 6 bases had no gene match. The CDR3 is made up of 17 amino acids. CDR3 sequence reads: CASSTSSGRANTGELFF. In nucleotides, the CDR3 is TGTGCCAGCAGCACTTCTAGCGGGAGAGCGAACACCGGGGAGCTGTTTTTT.

This clone was counted between two and nine times. The chain's CDR3 is CASRNSGGSGEQYF. As DNA, the CDR3 is TGTGCCAGCAGAAACTCAGGCGGGTCTGGCGAGCAGTACTTC. The rearrangement links TRBV6-6 to TRBJ2-7; maybe TRBD2 (5 bases). Trimming left V 6 bases short and J 6 bases short, with 18 bases between. CDR3 length equals 14 residues. Germline-derived CDR1 and CDR2 are MNHNY and SVGAGI (reference sequence).

This clone was observed a handful of times. The chain uses TRBV9 and TRBJ1-4; 8 nucleotides match TRBD1. Germline assignment: CDR1 SGDLS and CDR2 YYNGEE. The CDR3 contains 15 residues. V lost 0 bases to trimming and J lost 7 bases; unmatched junction nucleotides: 5. CDR3 in DNA: TGTGCCAGCAGCGTAGGCCCTACAGGGGGTGAAAAACTGTTTTTT. This encodes CASSVGPTGGEKLFF.

The rearrangement links TRBV2 to TRBJ2-7; a possible D gene is TRBD2 (6 bases). The CDR3 covers 12 residues. With 11 bases removed from V and 5 bases from J, the gap between germline ends came to 16 bases. Per the germline V gene, CDR1 is SNHLY and CDR2 is FYNNEI. DNA of the CDR3: TGTGCCGGGTTAGCGGAGGGAAACGAGCAGTACTTC. Encoded protein: CAGLAEGNEQYF.

The rearrangement uses TRBV2 and TRBJ2-1; D call uncertain. Trimming removed 1 base at V and 4 bases at J, with 11 bases between. The CDR3 contains 15 residues. Germline CDR1 SNHLY, CDR2 FYNNEI. The CDR3 region has the DNA TGTGCCAGCAGTGAAGACGGGTCTATATACAATGAGCAGTTCTTC. It codes for CASSEDGSIYNEQFF.

CDR3: CASSESLAEINTGELFF. The CDR3 DNA sequence: TGTGCCAGCAGTGAAAGTCTAGCGGAGATCAACACCGGGGAGCTGTTTTTT. The rearrangement links TRBV6-1 to TRBJ2-2; 7 positions agree with TRBD2. CDR1 and CDR2 from the germline V gene are MNHNS and SASEGT. The ends lost 2 bases at V and 2 bases at J; junction bases unmatched: 8. This CDR3 spans 17 amino acids.

CDR3 residues: CASSLNSVRRGETQYF. The CDR3 bases are TGCGCCAGCAGCTTGAATAGTGTGAGACGAGGCGAGACCCAGTACTTC. The rearrangement joins TRBV5-1 to TRBJ2-5; D not certain. Germline values: CDR1 SGHRS, CDR2 YFSETQ. The CDR3 contains 16 residues. V dropped 1 base and J dropped 5 bases, with 18 bases sitting between them.

The rearrangement links TRBV29-1 to TRBJ2-7, with 7 positions matching TRBD1. This CDR3 contains 12 residues. After removal of 6 bases from V and 0 bases from J, the junction contained 2 bases not matched to a gene. CDR1 and CDR2 from the germline V gene are SQVTM and ANQGSEA. CDR3 DNA sequence: TGCAGCGTCGCAGGGGGCTCCTACGAGCAGTACTTC. This encodes CSVAGGSYEQYF.

The chain has TRBV5-1 and TRBJ2-6; no clear D. This CDR3 contains 14 residues. Germline-derived CDR1 and CDR2 are SGHRS and YFSETQ. V was clipped by 4 bases and J by 1 base, with 6 bases between them. The CDR3, as DNA: TGCGCCAGCAGCCGAGAGTCTGGGGCCAACGTCCTGACTTTC. Protein product: CASSRESGANVLTF. Full variable domain (outside the CDR3, taken from reference TRBV5-1 and TRBJ2-6): KAGVTQTPRYLIKTRGQQVTLSCSPISGHRSVSWYQQTPGQGLQFLFEYFSETQRNKGNFPGRFSGRQFSNSRSEMNVSTLELGDSALYLCASSRESGANVLTFGAGSRLTVL.

The J gene is TRBJ2-1, the V gene TRBV7-2; maybe TRBD1 (6 bases). V dropped 1 base and J dropped 9 bases, with 7 bases sitting between them. The CDR3 runs to 12 residues. Germline CDR1 and CDR2: SGHTA and FQGNSA. As DNA, the CDR3 is TGTGCCAGCAGCTTAGACAGGGTTGAGCAGTTCTTC. Encoded protein: CASSLDRVEQFF.

Comment on this clone: The germline gene is not matched at one end of the junction; a read error may be the cause. Additional DNA sequences in this sample encode the identical CDR3. This sequence joins TRBV27 and TRBJ2-7, with TRBD1 identical over 7 bases. CDR1 and CDR2 (germline): MNHEY, SMNVEV (reference sequence). This CDR3 spans 17 amino acids. The CDR3 reads CATSPGYGQARSYEQYF. The CDR3 DNA reads as TGTGCCACCTCACCCGGCTATGGACAGGCGCGCTCCTACGAGCAGTACTTT.

V and J are TRBV27 and TRBJ2-2; 15 nucleotides align to TRBD2. CDR1 is MNHEY and CDR2 is SMNVEV in the germline V gene (reference sequence). The CDR3 contains 19 residues. Unmatched junction bases numbered 15, after V lost 6 bases and J lost 7 bases. The CDR3 spells CASRITGLAGGFLLGELFF. CDR3 sequence (DNA): TGTGCCAGCAGGATCACGGGACTAGCGGGAGGCTTCCTTCTCGGGGAGCTGTTTTTT.

The rearrangement joins TRBV6-1 to TRBJ2-1, with D tentatively TRBD2 (5 bases). Germline V gene sequence: CDR1 MNHNS, CDR2 SASEGT. The length of the CDR3 is 13 residues. CDR3 in DNA: TGTGCTTCAATCCGAGGGCCTAGGAATGAGCAGTTCTTC. Protein: CASIRGPRNEQFF.

The V and J genes are TRBV10-3 and TRBJ2-1; TRBD2 aligns across 9 bases. The CDR3 has 16 residues. Germline V gene lookup returns CDR1 ENHRY and CDR2 SYGVKD. The V and J ends lost 3 bases and 2 bases, in that order; junction bases with no gene match: 5. Here the CDR3 DNA reads TGTGCCATCAGTGAACCCACTAGCGGGCCCTACAATGAGCAGTTCTTC. This translates into CAISEPTSGPYNEQFF.

Written as DNA, the CDR3 is TGTGCCAGTAGTCAACAGGGTTGGGGCAATGAGCAGTTCTTC. It is translated as CASSQQGWGNEQFF. The chain carries TRBV19 and TRBJ2-1; the D gene is possibly TRBD1 (6 bases). The CDR3 consists of 14 residues. Germline V gene sequence: CDR1 LNHDA, CDR2 SQIVND (reference sequence). V shed 5 bases and J shed 6 bases, with 14 bases lying between them.

The J gene is TRBJ2-1, the V gene TRBV30; 12 nucleotides line up with TRBD2. The trim removed 2 bases at V and 12 bases at J, leaving 8 bases unmatched. Per the germline V gene, CDR1 is GTSNPN and CDR2 is SVGIG (reference sequence). The CDR3 runs 14 residues. The CDR3 nucleotides are TGTGCCTGGAGTTCTAGCGGGAGGGCCGGCGGGCAGTTCTTC. Amino acids: CAWSSSGRAGGQFF.

V is TRBV4-2 and J is TRBJ2-7, with TRBD2 identical over 8 bases. CDR3 size: 17 residues. The V gene end was trimmed by 0 bases and the J gene end by 6 bases; junction bases not matched to a gene: 13. The V gene's germline CDR1 is LGHNA and CDR2 YNFKEQ. As DNA, the CDR3 is TGTGCCAGCAGCCAAGATTCTGGGTCGGGAGGGCCTTTCGAGCAGTACTTC. Translation gives CASSQDSGSGGPFEQYF.

This sequence joins TRBV7-9 and TRBJ2-5, with TRBD2 as a possible D gene (6 bases). The germline gives CDR1 SEHNR, CDR2 FQNEAQ (reference sequence). The CDR3 loop spans 15 amino acids. The V and J ends lost 5 bases and 1 base respectively, with 14 bases between them. CDR3 nucleotides: TGTGCCAGCAGCATTGTAAGGACTACCCAAGAGACCCAGTACTTC. It translates to CASSIVRTTQETQYF.

The gene calls are TRBV5-1 and TRBJ2-5, with TRBD1 as a possible D gene (6 bases). In germline, CDR1 is SGHRS, CDR2 YFSETQ. Between the trimmed V and J ends, which lost 3 bases and 5 bases, there was a span of 14 bases. The CDR3 is made up of 14 amino acids. CDR3 sequence (DNA): TGCGCCAGCAGCTGGGGAGAACAGGGCGAGACCCAGTACTTC. Translation gives CASSWGEQGETQYF.

The chain recombines TRBV28 with TRBJ1-1; TRBD1 is a possible D gene (5 bases). Per germline, CDR1 MDHEN and CDR2 SYDVKM. Trimming shortened V by 6 bases and J by 4 bases, and 15 bases separated the two germline ends. CDR3 length: 14 residues. In nucleotides, the CDR3 is TGTGCCAGCAGATCCGCAGGGATGAGCACTGAAGCTTTCTTT. Translated: CASRSAGMSTEAFF.

This clone was observed a single time. The chain uses TRBV4-3 and TRBJ2-7; tentative D call: TRBD1 (6 bases). The V gene's germline CDR1 is LGHNA and CDR2 YSLEER. V shed 4 bases and J shed 6 bases, with 13 bases lying between them. The CDR3 loop spans 13 amino acids. CDR3 bases: TGCGCCAGCAGCCGTACGACAGGATTCGAGCAGTACTTC. As protein: CASSRTTGFEQYF.